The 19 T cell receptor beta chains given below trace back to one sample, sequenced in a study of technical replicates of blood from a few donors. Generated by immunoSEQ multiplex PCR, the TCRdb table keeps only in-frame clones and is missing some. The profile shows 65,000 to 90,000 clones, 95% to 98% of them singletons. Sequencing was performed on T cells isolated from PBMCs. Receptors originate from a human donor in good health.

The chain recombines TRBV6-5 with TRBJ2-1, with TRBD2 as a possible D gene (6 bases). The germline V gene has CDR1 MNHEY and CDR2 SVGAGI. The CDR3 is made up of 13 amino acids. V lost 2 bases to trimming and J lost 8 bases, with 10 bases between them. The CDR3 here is CASSYGGFYEQFF. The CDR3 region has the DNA TGTGCCAGCAGTTACGGGGGGTTTTATGAGCAGTTCTTC.

The CDR3 DNA follows: TGTGCCAGTCAGGGACTAGCGGGAGGGCCAAGAGAAAGGAATGAGCAGTTCTTC. Protein: CASQGLAGGPRERNEQFF. The chain links TRBV7-6 to TRBJ2-1; 16 bases agree with TRBD2. The CDR3 spans 18 residues. Germline CDR1 reads SGHVS; CDR2 reads FNYEAQ. With V trimmed by 9 bases and J by 7 bases, 15 bases remained unmatched.

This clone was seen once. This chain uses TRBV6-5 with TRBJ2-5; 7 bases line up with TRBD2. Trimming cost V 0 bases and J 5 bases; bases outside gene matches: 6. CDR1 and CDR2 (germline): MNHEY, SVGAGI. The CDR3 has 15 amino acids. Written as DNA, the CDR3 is TGTGCCAGCAGTTACTCGCGGGGGTTCGCGGAGACCCAGTACTTC. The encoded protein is CASSYSRGFAETQYF.

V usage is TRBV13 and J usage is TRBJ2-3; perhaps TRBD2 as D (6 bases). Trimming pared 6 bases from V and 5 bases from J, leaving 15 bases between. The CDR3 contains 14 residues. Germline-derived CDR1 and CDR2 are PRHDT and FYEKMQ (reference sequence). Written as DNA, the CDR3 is TGTGCCAGCAGGTTCGGGGGAGTAGGAGATACGCAGTATTTT. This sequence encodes CASRFGGVGDTQYF.

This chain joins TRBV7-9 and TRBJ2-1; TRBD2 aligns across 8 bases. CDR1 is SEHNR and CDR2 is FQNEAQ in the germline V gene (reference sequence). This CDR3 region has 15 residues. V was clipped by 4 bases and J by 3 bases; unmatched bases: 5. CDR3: CASSSSGFLYNEQFF. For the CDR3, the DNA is TGTGCCAGCAGCTCTAGCGGGTTCCTCTACAATGAGCAGTTCTTC.

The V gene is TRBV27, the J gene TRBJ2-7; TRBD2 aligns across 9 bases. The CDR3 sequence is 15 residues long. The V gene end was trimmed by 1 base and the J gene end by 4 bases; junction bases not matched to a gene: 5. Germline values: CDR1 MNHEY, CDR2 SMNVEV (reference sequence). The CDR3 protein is CASSLLGREGYEQYF. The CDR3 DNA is TGTGCCAGCAGTTTATTGGGGCGGGAGGGATACGAGCAGTACTTC.

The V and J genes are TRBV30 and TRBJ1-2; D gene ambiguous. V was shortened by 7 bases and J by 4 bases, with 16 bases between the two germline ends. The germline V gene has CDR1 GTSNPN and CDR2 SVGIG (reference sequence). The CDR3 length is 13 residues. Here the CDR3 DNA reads TGTGCCTCCCCCCTCACTTCTCTCTATGGCTACACCTTC. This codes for CASPLTSLYGYTF. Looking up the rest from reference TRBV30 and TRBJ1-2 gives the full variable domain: SQTIHQWPATLVQPVGSPLSLECTVEGTSNPNLYWYRQAAGRGLQLLFYSVGIGQISSEVPQNLSASRPQDRQFILSSKKLLLSDSGFYLCASPLTSLYGYTFGSGTRLTVV.

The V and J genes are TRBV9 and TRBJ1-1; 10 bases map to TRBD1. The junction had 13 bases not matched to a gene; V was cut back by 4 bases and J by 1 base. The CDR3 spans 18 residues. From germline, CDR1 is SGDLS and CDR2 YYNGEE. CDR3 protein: CASSQGWGQGFWNTEAFF. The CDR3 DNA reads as TGTGCCAGCAGCCAGGGGTGGGGACAGGGGTTTTGGAACACTGAAGCTTTCTTT.

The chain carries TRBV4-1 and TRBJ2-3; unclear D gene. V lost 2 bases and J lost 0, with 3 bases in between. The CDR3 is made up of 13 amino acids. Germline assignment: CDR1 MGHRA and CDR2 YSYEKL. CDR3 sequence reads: CASSQSSTDTQYF. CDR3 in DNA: TGCGCCAGCAGCCAATCGAGCACAGATACGCAGTATTTT.

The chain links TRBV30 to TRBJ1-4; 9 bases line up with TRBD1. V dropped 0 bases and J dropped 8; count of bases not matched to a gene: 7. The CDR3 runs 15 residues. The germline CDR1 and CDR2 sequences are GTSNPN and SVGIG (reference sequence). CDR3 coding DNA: TGTGCCTGGAGTGTTGGGGACAGGGCGAGGGAAAAACTGTTTTTT. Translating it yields CAWSVGDRAREKLFF.

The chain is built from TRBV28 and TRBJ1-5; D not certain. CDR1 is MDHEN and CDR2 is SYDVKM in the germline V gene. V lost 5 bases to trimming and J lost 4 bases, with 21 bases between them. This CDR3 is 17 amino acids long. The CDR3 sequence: CASSPRLATGKNQPQHF. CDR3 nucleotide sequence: TGTGCCAGCAGTCCGAGACTCGCGACCGGAAAAAATCAGCCCCAGCATTTT. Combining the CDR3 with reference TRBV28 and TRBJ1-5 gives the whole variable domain DVKVTQSSRYLVKRTGEKVFLECVQDMDHENMFWYRQDPGLGLRLIYFSYDVKMKEKGDIPEGYSVSREKKERFSLILESASTNQTSMYLCASSPRLATGKNQPQHFGDGTRLSIL.

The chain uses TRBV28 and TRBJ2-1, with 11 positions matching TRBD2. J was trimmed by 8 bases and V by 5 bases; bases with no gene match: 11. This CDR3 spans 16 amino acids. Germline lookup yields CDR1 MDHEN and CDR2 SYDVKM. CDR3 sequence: CASSLAGGPFGHEQFF. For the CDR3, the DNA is TGTGCCAGCAGTCTAGCGGGAGGCCCTTTCGGCCATGAGCAGTTCTTC.

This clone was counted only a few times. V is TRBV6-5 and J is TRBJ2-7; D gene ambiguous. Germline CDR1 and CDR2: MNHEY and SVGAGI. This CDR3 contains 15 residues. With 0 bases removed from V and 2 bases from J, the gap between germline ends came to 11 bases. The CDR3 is CASSYSDQATYEQYF. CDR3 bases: TGTGCCAGCAGTTACTCAGACCAGGCAACCTACGAGCAGTACTTC.

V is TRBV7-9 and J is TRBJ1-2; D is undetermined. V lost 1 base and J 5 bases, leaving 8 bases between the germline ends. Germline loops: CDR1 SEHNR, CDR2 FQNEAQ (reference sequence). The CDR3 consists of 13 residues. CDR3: CASSLGHRYGYTF. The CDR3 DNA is TGTGCCAGCAGCTTAGGGCACCGTTATGGCTACACCTTC.

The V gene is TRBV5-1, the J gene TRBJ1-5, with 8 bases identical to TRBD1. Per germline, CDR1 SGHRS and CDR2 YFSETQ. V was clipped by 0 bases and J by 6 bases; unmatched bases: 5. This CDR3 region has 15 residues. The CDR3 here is CASSLGAGGGQPQHF. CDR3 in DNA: TGCGCCAGCAGCTTGGGGGCAGGGGGCGGTCAGCCCCAGCATTTT. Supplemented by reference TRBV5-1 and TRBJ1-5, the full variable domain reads KAGVTQTPRYLIKTRGQQVTLSCSPISGHRSVSWYQQTPGQGLQFLFEYFSETQRNKGNFPGRFSGRQFSNSRSEMNVSTLELGDSALYLCASSLGAGGGQPQHFGDGTRLSIL.

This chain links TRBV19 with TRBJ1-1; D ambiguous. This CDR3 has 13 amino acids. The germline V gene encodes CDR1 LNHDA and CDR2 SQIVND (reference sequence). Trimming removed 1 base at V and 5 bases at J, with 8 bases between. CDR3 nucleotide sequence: TGTGCCAGTAGTATAGGATTCAGTACTGAAGCTTTCTTT. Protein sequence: CASSIGFSTEAFF.

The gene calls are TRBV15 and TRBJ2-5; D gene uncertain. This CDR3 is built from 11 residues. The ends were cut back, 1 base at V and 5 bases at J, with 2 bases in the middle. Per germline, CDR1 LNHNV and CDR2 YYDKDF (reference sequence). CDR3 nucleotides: TGTGCCACCAGCAGAGCTGAGACCCAGTACTTC. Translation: CATSRAETQYF.

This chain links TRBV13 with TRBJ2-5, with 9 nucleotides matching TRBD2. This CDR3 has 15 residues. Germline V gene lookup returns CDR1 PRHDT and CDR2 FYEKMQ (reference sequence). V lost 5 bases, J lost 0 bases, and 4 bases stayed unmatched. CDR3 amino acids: CASSLWTSDQETQYF. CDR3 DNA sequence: TGTGCCAGCAGCCTCTGGACTAGCGACCAAGAGACCCAGTACTTC.

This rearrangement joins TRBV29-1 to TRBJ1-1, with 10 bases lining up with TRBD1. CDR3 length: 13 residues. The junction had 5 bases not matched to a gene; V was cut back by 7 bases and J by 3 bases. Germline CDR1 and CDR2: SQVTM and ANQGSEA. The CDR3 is CSGRTGGDTEAFF. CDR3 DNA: TGCAGCGGGAGGACAGGGGGAGACACTGAAGCTTTCTTT. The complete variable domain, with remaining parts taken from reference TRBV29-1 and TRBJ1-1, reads SAVISQKPSRDICQRGTSLTIQCQVDSQVTMMFWYRQQPGQSLTLIATANQGSEATYESGFVIDKFPISRPNLTFSTLTVSNMSPEDSSIYLCSGRTGGDTEAFFGQGTRLTVV.